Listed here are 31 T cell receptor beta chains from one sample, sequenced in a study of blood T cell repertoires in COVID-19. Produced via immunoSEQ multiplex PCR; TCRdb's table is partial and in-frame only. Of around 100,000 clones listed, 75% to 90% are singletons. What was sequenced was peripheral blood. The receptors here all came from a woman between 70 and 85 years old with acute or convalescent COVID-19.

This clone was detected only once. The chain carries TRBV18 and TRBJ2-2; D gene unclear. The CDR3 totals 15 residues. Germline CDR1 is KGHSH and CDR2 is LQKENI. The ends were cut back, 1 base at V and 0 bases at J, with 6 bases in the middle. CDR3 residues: CASSPLSANTGELFF. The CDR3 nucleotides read TGTGCCAGCTCACCACTCTCAGCGAACACCGGGGAGCTGTTTTTT. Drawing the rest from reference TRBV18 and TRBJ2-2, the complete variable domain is NAGVMQNPRHLVRRRGQEARLRCSPMKGHSHVYWYRQLPEEGLKFMVYLQKENIIDESGMPKERFSAEFPKEGPSILRIQQVVRGDSAAYFCASSPLSANTGELFFGEGSRLTVL.

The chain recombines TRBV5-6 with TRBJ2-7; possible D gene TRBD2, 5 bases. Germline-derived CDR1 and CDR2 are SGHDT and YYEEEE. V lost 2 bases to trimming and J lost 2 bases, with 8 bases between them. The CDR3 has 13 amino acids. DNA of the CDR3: TGTGCCAGCAGCTTACGGGGAACCTACGAGCAGTACTTC. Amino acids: CASSLRGTYEQYF.

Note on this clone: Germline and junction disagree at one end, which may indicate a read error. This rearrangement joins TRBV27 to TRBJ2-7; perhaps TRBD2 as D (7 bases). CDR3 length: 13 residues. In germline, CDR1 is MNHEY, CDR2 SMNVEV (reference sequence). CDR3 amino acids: CASSLSGGLPWNF. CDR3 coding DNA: TGTGCCAGCAGTTTATCGGGGGGGCTTCCGTGGAACTTC.

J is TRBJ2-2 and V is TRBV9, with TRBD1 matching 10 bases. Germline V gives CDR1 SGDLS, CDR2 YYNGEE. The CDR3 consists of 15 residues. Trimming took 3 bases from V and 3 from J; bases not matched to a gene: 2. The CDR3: CASSAGQGYTGELFF. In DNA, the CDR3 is TGTGCCAGCAGCGCGGGACAGGGGTACACCGGGGAGCTGTTTTTT.

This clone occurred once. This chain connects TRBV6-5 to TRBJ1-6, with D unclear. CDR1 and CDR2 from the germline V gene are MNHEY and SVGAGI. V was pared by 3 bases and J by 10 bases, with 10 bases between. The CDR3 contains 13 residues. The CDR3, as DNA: TGTGCCAGCAGTTATGGCACGAGGTCACCCCTCCACTTT. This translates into CASSYGTRSPLHF.

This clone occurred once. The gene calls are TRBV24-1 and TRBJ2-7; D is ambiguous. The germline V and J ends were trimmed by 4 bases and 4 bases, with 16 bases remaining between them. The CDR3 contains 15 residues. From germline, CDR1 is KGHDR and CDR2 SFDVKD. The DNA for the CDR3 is TGTGCCACCAGTGACCCTACGTCCGCGAGATACGAGCAGTACTTC. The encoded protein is CATSDPTSARYEQYF.

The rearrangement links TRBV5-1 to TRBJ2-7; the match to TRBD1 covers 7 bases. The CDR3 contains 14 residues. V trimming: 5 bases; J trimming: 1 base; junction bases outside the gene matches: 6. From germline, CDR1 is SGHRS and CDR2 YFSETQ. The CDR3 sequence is CASSSTGVSYEQYF. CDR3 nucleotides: TGCGCCAGCAGTTCAACAGGGGTTTCCTACGAGCAGTACTTC.

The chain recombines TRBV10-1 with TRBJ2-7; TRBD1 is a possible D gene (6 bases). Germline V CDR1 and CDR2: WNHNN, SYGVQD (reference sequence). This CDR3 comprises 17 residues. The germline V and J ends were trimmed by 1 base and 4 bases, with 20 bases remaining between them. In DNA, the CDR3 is TGCGCCAGCAGTGAGTGGAGACAGGAGGACCCTAGGTACGAGCAGTACTTC. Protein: CASSEWRQEDPRYEQYF.

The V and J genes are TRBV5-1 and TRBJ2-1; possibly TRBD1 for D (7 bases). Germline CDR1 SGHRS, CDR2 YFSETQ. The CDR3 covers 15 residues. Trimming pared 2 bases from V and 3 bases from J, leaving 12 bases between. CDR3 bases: TGCGCCAGCAGCTTAGGGCAGGGGGGCTACAATGAGCAGTTCTTC. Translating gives CASSLGQGGYNEQFF.

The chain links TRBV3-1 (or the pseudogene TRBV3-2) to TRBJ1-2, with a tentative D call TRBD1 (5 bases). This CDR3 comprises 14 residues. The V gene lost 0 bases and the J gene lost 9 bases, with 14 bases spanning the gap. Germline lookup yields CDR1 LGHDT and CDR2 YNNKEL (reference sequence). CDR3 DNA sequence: TGTGCCAGCAGCCAAGAGCAGGGCCTAAGAAGCTACACCTTC. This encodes CASSQEQGLRSYTF.

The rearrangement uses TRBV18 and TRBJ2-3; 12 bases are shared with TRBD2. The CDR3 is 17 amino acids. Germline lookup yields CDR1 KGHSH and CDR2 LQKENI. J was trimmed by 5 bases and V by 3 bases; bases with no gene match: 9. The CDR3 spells CASSPNLAGGPGDTQYF. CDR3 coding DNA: TGTGCCAGCTCACCTAACCTAGCGGGAGGGCCAGGAGATACGCAGTATTTT.

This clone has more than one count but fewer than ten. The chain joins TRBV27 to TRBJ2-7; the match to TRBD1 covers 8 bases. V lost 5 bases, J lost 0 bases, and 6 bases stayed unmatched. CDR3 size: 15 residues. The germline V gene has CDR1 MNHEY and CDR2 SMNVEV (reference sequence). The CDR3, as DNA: TGTGCCAGCAGTCCCAGGGGGCGGATCTCCTACGAGCAGTACTTC. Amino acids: CASSPRGRISYEQYF.

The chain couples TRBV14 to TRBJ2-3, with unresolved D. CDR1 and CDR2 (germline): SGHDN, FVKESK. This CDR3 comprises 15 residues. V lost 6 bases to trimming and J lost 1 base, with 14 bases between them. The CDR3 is CASSINQIRTDTQYF. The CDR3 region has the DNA TGTGCCAGCAGTATTAACCAGATTCGCACAGATACGCAGTATTTT.

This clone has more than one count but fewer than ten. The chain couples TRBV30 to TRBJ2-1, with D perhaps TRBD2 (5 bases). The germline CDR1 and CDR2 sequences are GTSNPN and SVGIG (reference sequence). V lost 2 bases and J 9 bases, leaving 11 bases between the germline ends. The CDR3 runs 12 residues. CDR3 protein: CAWSRVGGEQFF. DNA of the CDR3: TGTGCCTGGAGTAGGGTCGGAGGTGAGCAGTTCTTC. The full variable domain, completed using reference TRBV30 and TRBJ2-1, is SQTIHQWPATLVQPVGSPLSLECTVEGTSNPNLYWYRQAAGRGLQLLFYSVGIGQISSEVPQNLSASRPQDRQFILSSKKLLLSDSGFYLCAWSRVGGEQFFGPGTRLTVL.

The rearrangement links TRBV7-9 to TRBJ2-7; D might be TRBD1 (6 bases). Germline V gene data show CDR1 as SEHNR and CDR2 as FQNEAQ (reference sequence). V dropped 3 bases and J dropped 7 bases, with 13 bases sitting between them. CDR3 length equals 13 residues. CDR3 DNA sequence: TGTGCCAGCAGCTTCACAGGGTCGGGGGAGCAGTACTTC. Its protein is CASSFTGSGEQYF. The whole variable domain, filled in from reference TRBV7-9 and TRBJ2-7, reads DTGVSQNPRHKITKRGQNVTFRCDPISEHNRLYWYRQTLGQGPEFLTYFQNEAQLEKSRLLSDRFSAERPKGSFSTLEIQRTEQGDSAMYLCASSFTGSGEQYFGPGTRLTVT.

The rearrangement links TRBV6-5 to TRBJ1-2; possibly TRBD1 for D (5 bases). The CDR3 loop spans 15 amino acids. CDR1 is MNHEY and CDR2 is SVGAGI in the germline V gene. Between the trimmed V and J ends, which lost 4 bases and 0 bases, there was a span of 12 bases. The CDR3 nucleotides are TGTGCCAGCAGTTCCTTGGACACAACTAACTATGGCTACACCTTC. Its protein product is CASSSLDTTNYGYTF.

The CDR3 loop reads CASSTRQGAGEQYF. The DNA for the CDR3 is TGTGCCAGTAGTACAAGACAGGGGGCGGGCGAGCAGTACTTC. The gene calls are TRBV19 and TRBJ2-7, with TRBD1 matching over 10 bases. This CDR3 region has 14 residues. In germline, CDR1 is LNHDA, CDR2 SQIVND (reference sequence). The V and J ends lost 4 bases and 6 bases, in that order; junction bases with no gene match: 6.

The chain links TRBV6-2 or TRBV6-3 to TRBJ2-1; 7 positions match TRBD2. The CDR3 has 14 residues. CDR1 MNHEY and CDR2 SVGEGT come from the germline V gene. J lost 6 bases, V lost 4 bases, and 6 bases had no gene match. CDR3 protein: CASSSRLASNEQFF. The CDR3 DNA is TGTGCCAGCAGTTCCAGACTAGCCTCCAATGAGCAGTTCTTC.

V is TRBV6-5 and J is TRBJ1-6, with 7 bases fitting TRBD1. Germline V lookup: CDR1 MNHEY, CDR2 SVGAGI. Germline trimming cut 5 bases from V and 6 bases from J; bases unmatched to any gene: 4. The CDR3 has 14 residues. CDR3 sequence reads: CASSTGQVNSPLHF. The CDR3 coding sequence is TGTGCCAGCAGTACCGGACAGGTTAATTCACCCCTCCACTTT.

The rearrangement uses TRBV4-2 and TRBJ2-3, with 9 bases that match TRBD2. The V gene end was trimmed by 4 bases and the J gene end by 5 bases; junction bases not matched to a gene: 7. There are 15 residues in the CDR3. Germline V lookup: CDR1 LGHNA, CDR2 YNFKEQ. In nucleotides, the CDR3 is TGTGCCAGCAGCCTCCGAGTAGCGGGGGAAGATACGCAGTATTTT. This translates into CASSLRVAGEDTQYF.

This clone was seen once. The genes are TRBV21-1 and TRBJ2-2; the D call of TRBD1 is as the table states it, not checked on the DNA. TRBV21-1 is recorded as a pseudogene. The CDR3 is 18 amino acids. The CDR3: CASSPRPTGEGSTGELFF. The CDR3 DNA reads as TGTGCCAGCAGCCCTAGACCCACAGGGGAAGGGAGCACCGGGGAGCTGTTTTTT.

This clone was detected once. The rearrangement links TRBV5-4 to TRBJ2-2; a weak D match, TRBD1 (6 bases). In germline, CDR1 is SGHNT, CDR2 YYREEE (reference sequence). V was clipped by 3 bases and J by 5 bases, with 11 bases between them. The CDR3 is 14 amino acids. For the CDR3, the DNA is TGTGCCAGCAGCTCAGGACAGTGGACCGGGGAGCTGTTTTTT. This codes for CASSSGQWTGELFF.

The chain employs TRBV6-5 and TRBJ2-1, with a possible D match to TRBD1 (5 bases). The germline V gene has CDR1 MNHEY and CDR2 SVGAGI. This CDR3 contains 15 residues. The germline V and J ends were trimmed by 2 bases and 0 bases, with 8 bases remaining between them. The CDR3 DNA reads TGTGCCAGCAGTTACGGACAAAGCTCCTACAATGAGCAGTTCTTC. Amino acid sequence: CASSYGQSSYNEQFF.

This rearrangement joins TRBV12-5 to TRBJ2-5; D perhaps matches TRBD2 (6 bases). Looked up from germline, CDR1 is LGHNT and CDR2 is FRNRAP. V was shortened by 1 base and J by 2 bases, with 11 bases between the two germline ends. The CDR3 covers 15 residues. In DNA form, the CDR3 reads TGTGCTAGTGGTTTGGGTTCGGGACTGCAAGAGACCCAGTACTTC. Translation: CASGLGSGLQETQYF.

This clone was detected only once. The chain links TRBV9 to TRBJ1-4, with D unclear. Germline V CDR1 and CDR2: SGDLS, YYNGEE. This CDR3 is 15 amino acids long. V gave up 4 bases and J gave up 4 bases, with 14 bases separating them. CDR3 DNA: TGTGCCAGCAGCCCACAGACGGCTATTAATGAAAAACTGTTTTTT. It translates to CASSPQTAINEKLFF.

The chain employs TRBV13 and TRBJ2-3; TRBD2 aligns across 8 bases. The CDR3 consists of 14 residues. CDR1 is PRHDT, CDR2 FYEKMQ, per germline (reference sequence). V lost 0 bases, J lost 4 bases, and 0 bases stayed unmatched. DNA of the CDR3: TGTGCCAGCAGCTTAGGCGGGGGGGCAGATACGCAGTATTTT. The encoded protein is CASSLGGGADTQYF.

The CDR3: CASSARQGAGSGANVLTF. CDR3 in DNA: TGTGCCAGCAGCGCCAGACAGGGGGCAGGCTCTGGGGCCAACGTCCTGACTTTC. The V and J genes are TRBV7-3 and TRBJ2-6; 10 bases are a match to TRBD1. Germline assignment: CDR1 SGHTA and CDR2 FQGTGA. V lost 5 bases and J lost 0; bases outside the gene matches: 7. CDR3 length: 18 residues.

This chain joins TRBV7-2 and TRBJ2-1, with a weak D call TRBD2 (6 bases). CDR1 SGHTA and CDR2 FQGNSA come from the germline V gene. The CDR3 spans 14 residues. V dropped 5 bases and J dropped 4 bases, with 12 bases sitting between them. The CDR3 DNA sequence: TGTGCCAGCAGCCAGGGACTTTTGTACAATGAGCAGTTCTTC. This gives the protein CASSQGLLYNEQFF.

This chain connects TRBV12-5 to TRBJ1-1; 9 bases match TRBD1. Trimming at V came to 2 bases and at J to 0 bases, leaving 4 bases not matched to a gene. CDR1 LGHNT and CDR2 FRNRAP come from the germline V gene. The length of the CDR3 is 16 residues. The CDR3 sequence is CASGLTRTGVNTEAFF. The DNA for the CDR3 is TGTGCTAGTGGTTTGACAAGGACAGGGGTGAACACTGAAGCTTTCTTT.

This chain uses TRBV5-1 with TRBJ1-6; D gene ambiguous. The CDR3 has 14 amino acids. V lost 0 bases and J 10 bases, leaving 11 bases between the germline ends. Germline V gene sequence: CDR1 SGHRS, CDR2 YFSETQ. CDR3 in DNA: TGCGCCAGCAGCTTGGAGGAGGGAACCTCACCCCTCCACTTT. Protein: CASSLEEGTSPLHF.

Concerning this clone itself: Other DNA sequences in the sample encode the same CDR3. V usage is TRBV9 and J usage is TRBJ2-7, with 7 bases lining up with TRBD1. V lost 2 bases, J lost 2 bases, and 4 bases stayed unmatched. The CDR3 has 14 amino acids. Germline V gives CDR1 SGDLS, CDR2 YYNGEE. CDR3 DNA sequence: TGTGCCAGCAGCGTGGGGGACAGCCCCTACGAGCAGTACTTC. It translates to CASSVGDSPYEQYF.